These 29 T cell receptor beta chains were sequenced from one sample in a study of regulatory T cells in long-lasting Graves disease. The time point here: newly diagnosed GD, antithyroid drugs for less than 3 months. Isolated PBMC RNA provided the starting material for the TCR library. Construction of TCR beta libraries relied on iRepertoire HTBI primers and on Arm-PCR targeting CDR3 regions. TCRdb itself ran the multiplex PCR reads through MiXCR, one entry per CDR3 protein. The table includes 350,000 to 400,000 distinct CDR3 sequences, about 16% detected once. Sequences were derived from peripheral blood mononuclear cells (PBMCs), sampled at new diagnosis, from a patient treated with antithyroid drugs. The receptors derive from a female donor with Graves disease.

As regards this clonotype: At one end, the junction sequence differs from germline, possibly due to a read error. This CDR3 is CASSQFDRPETQYF. In DNA form, the CDR3 reads TGCGCCAGCAGCCAATTTGACAGACCCGAGACCCAGTACTTC. The chain couples TRBV7-8 to TRBJ2-5; possible D gene TRBD1, 5 bases. This CDR3 is built from 14 residues. CDR1 is SGHVS, CDR2 FQNEAQ, per germline.

The table lists this clonotype with a few counts. This chain uses TRBV27 with TRBJ2-1, with TRBD2 identical over 10 bases. CDR1 and CDR2 from the germline V gene are MNHEY and SMNVEV (reference sequence). Trimming at V came to 5 bases and at J to 8 bases, leaving 9 bases not matched to a gene. This CDR3 is 15 amino acids long. For the CDR3, the DNA is TGTGCCAGCAGTCCTCTAGCGGGAGCTCGGGATGAGCAGTTCTTC. This translates into CASSPLAGARDEQFF.

The chain links TRBV7-9 to TRBJ2-3; 7 bases line up with TRBD2. Germline assignment: CDR1 SEHNR and CDR2 FQNEAQ (reference sequence). CDR3 length: 16 residues. Losses at the gene ends were 5 bases for V and 4 bases for J; bases not matched to a gene: 12. CDR3 region: CASSPRMGGSPDTQYF. The CDR3 bases are TGTGCCAGCAGCCCAAGGATGGGGGGGTCCCCAGATACGCAGTATTTT.

This clonotype was counted at least ten times. This chain joins TRBV7-9 and TRBJ2-5; the D gene is possibly TRBD1 (6 bases). This CDR3 region has 15 residues. CDR1 and CDR2 from the germline V gene are SEHNR and FQNEAQ (reference sequence). V was trimmed by 4 bases and J by 4 bases, leaving 16 bases between them. CDR3 sequence: CASSSAPRGRETQYF. DNA for the CDR3: TGTGCCAGCAGCTCCGCCCCGAGGGGGAGAGAGACCCAGTACTTC. Full variable domain (missing parts from reference TRBV7-9 and TRBJ2-5): DTGVSQNPRHKITKRGQNVTFRCDPISEHNRLYWYRQTLGQGPEFLTYFQNEAQLEKSRLLSDRFSAERPKGSFSTLEIQRTEQGDSAMYLCASSSAPRGRETQYFGPGTRLLVL.

In its sample, this clonotype was seen many times. The chain uses TRBV20-1 and TRBJ1-4; D is uncertain. V lost 0 bases and J lost 7, with 12 bases in between. Germline values: CDR1 DFQATT, CDR2 SNEGSKA (reference sequence). The CDR3 loop spans 14 amino acids. Here the CDR3 DNA reads TGCAGTGCTAGAGAGGGTCAGCCGGGTGAAAAACTGTTTTTT. This codes for CSAREGQPGEKLFF.

Many counts were recorded for this clonotype. One end of the junction fails to match germline, which may point to a read error. This chain's CDR3 is CASSPGQGNTEAFF. The CDR3 DNA reads TGCGCCAGCAGCCCGGGACAGGGGAACACTGAAGCTTTCTTT. The chain combines TRBV18 with TRBJ1-1, with TRBD1 matching 9 bases. This CDR3 comprises 14 residues. Germline loops: CDR1 KGHSH, CDR2 LQKENI.

About this clonotype itself: A much bigger clone sits one base away, suggesting this may be a read error. The genes are TRBV20-1 and TRBJ2-5; D uncertain. The CDR3 totals 15 residues. Looked up from germline, CDR1 is DFQATT and CDR2 is SNEGSKA (reference sequence). The CDR3 loop is CSVRTRRTAKETQYF. As DNA, the CDR3 is TGCAGTGTTAGAACCAGACGGACGGCTAAAGAGACCCAGTACTTC.

This clonotype showed up many times. CDR3 sequence reads: CSARGRRGGYHRYNEQFF. The CDR3 bases are TGCAGTGCTAGAGGTCGGCGGGGGGGCTATCATCGCTACAATGAGCAGTTCTTC. The J gene is TRBJ2-1, the V gene TRBV20-1, with 9 bases identical to TRBD2. Germline CDR1 and CDR2: DFQATT and SNEGSKA (reference sequence). V shed 1 base and J 3 bases; nucleotides not matched to a gene: 13. The CDR3 is 18 residues long.

This clonotype was counted ten times or more. The chain recombines TRBV7-2 with TRBJ2-3; perhaps TRBD1 as D (6 bases). CDR1 is SGHTA and CDR2 is FQGNSA in the germline V gene. The CDR3 is made up of 14 amino acids. V dropped 6 bases and J dropped 3 bases, with 13 bases sitting between them. CDR3 nucleotides: TGTGCCAGCAGTGGAACAGGGACGACAGATACGCAGTATTTT. Translation gives CASSGTGTTDTQYF.

This clonotype was seen many times. This chain uses TRBV6-1 with TRBJ2-1; D is undetermined. There are 12 residues in the CDR3. Germline CDR1 and CDR2: MNHNS and SASEGT. V dropped 5 bases and J dropped 6 bases, with 8 bases sitting between them. CDR3 DNA: TGTGCCAGCAGTCGGTCAGGCAATGAGCAGTTCTTC. It is translated as CASSRSGNEQFF.

In its sample, this clonotype was seen many times. V and J are TRBV3-1 and TRBJ1-4; TRBD1 is a possible D gene (6 bases). V lost 8 bases and J lost 6, with 19 bases in between. This CDR3 is built from 15 residues. CDR1 is LGHDT and CDR2 is YNNKEL in the germline V gene (reference sequence). The DNA of the CDR3 is TGTGCCAGCGGGGGGCTCGGACAGATGGATGAAAAACTGTTTTTT. Translation gives CASGGLGQMDEKLFF.

The chain links TRBV5-1 to TRBJ2-3, with 9 bases fitting TRBD1. The ends lost 0 bases at V and 6 bases at J; junction bases unmatched: 5. This CDR3 has 15 amino acids. Germline V gene lookup returns CDR1 SGHRS and CDR2 YFSETQ. The CDR3: CASSLAQGADDTQYF. The CDR3 DNA is TGCGCCAGCAGCTTGGCACAGGGGGCGGACGATACGCAGTATTTT.

This clonotype was counted ten times or more. J is TRBJ1-2 and V is TRBV7-2, with D maybe TRBD1 (5 bases). The V gene's germline CDR1 is SGHTA and CDR2 FQGNSA. Trimming cost V 5 bases and J 8 bases, with 18 bases left between them. The CDR3 contains 14 residues. The CDR3: CASSLDSNRLGYTF. The CDR3 region has the DNA TGTGCCAGCAGCCTCGACAGTAACCGTTTAGGCTACACCTTC. The full variable domain, with the rest looked up from reference TRBV7-2 and TRBJ1-2, is GAGVSQSPSNKVTEKGKDVELRCDPISGHTALYWYRQSLGQGLEFLIYFQGNSAPDKSGLPSDRFSAERTGGSVSTLTIQRTQQEDSAVYLCASSLDSNRLGYTFGSGTRLTVV.

This sequence joins TRBV4-1 and TRBJ2-2, with a possible D match to TRBD1 (5 bases). This CDR3 has 15 amino acids. The V and J ends lost 4 bases and 3 bases respectively, with 12 bases between them. The germline gives CDR1 MGHRA, CDR2 YSYEKL. The CDR3 DNA reads as TGCGCCAGCAGCCTGAATATAGGGGACACCGGGGAGCTGTTTTTT. It is translated as CASSLNIGDTGELFF.

The chain uses TRBV20-1 and TRBJ2-5; D possibly corresponds to TRBD2 (5 bases). V shed 1 base and J shed 10 bases, with 16 bases lying between them. The CDR3 has 13 amino acids. The germline gives CDR1 DFQATT, CDR2 SNEGSKA (reference sequence). CDR3 coding DNA: TGCAGTGCTAGAGTCCAAGGGCTCCGGGACCAGTACTTC. The encoded protein is CSARVQGLRDQYF.

This clonotype was observed at least ten times. This chain uses TRBV20-1 with TRBJ1-1; the D is unclear. Germline V gene data show CDR1 as DFQATT and CDR2 as SNEGSKA (reference sequence). This CDR3 is built from 16 residues. V was trimmed by 0 bases and J by 6 bases, leaving 20 bases between them. In nucleotides, the CDR3 is TGCAGTGCTAGAGATCAAGGTGGTTGGCAGGCCGCTGAAGCTTTCTTT. Translation gives CSARDQGGWQAAEAFF.

This clonotype appeared a few times. A much larger clone sits a single nucleotide away, making a read error possible. The V gene is TRBV10-3, the J gene TRBJ2-7, with 13 positions matching TRBD2. CDR1 is ENHRY and CDR2 is SYGVKD in the germline V gene. V shed 6 bases, J shed 13 bases, and the junction held 12 bases outside the gene matches. This CDR3 comprises 14 residues. The CDR3 loop is CAISPGLAGAKSYF. The CDR3, as DNA: TGTGCCATCAGCCCCGGACTAGCGGGAGCAAAGAGTTACTTC.

Only one count was recorded for this clonotype. One base away lies a much larger clone, so this may be a sequencing read error. This chain links TRBV28 with TRBJ2-5; 7 positions match TRBD1. The CDR3 totals 16 residues. The germline V gene encodes CDR1 MDHEN and CDR2 SYDVKM. The CDR3 DNA sequence: TGTGCCAGCAGCCGAGAGGGGACGGGACAGCAAGAGGCCCAGTACTTC. Amino acid sequence: CASSREGTGQQEAQYF.

This chain uses TRBV7-3 with TRBJ2-1; 9 bases map to TRBD2. The CDR3 sequence is 15 residues long. Germline V CDR1 and CDR2: SGHTA, FQGTGA. V shed 4 bases, J shed 7 bases, and the junction held 8 bases outside the gene matches. The CDR3 here is CASSSSGRFGNEQFF. The CDR3 nucleotides read TGTGCCAGCAGCTCGAGCGGGAGGTTCGGGAATGAGCAGTTCTTC.

The chain joins TRBV4-1 to TRBJ2-3; 15 positions agree with TRBD2. Trimming cost V 5 bases and J 4 bases; bases outside gene matches: 4. The germline CDR1 and CDR2 sequences are MGHRA and YSYEKL. This CDR3 spans 16 amino acids. The CDR3 loop is CASSTRTSGGADTQYF. The CDR3 DNA reads as TGCGCCAGCAGCACCCGGACTAGCGGGGGGGCAGATACGCAGTATTTT.

There are many counts of this clonotype. This chain joins TRBV5-1 and TRBJ2-2; the match to TRBD2 covers 11 bases. The germline V gene encodes CDR1 SGHRS and CDR2 YFSETQ. CDR3 length: 17 amino acids. With 4 bases clipped from V and 4 bases from J, the junction kept 9 bases outside the gene matches. The CDR3 DNA is TGCGCCAGCAGCCTGCCCGGGACTAGCGGAACCACCGGGGAGCTGTTTTTT. Translated, it gives CASSLPGTSGTTGELFF.

This clonotype was detected many times. The chain recombines TRBV24-1 with TRBJ2-2; 10 bases are shared with TRBD1. V lost 6 bases to trimming and J lost 6 bases; unmatched junction nucleotides: 6. Germline CDR1 reads KGHDR; CDR2 reads SFDVKD. The CDR3 is made up of 15 amino acids. CDR3 protein: CATSTDRGPPGELFF. Here the CDR3 DNA reads TGTGCCACCAGTACCGACAGGGGGCCACCCGGGGAGCTGTTTTTT.

This clonotype came up many times. The chain combines TRBV12-3 or TRBV12-4 with TRBJ2-3, with D hard to call. The CDR3 is 11 amino acids. The ends were cut back, 5 bases at V and 8 bases at J, with 8 bases in the middle. CDR3 in DNA: TGTGCCAGCAGTCCCGAAGCTACGCAGTATTTT. Protein product: CASSPEATQYF.

This clonotype has ten or more counts. The genes are TRBV28 and TRBJ1-4; D not resolved. This CDR3 is built from 18 residues. The V end lost 4 bases, the J end lost 8 bases, and 26 bases lay between the germline ends. Germline V lookup: CDR1 MDHEN, CDR2 SYDVKM. The CDR3 nucleotides are TGTGCCAGCAGTTCCCCTAGAGGATACCAACCCCAGGAGGAAAAACTGTTTTTT. Residues: CASSSPRGYQPQEEKLFF.

This clonotype occurred once. The chain links TRBV28 to TRBJ1-1; D is possibly TRBD1 (5 bases). The V end was cut by 7 bases, the J end by 3 bases, with 15 bases between. This CDR3 region has 14 residues. In germline, CDR1 is MDHEN, CDR2 SYDVKM. DNA for the CDR3: TGTGCCAGCACCCGCGGGGGGTTCGACACTGAAGCTTTCTTT. Its translation is CASTRGGFDTEAFF.

This clonotype turned up a few times. The V and J genes are TRBV7-2 and TRBJ2-2, with D perhaps given as TRBD1 or TRBD2 (5 bases each). V gave up 5 bases and J gave up 5 bases, with 15 bases separating them. This CDR3 has 15 residues. CDR1 SGHTA and CDR2 FQGNSA come from the germline V gene. Here the CDR3 reads CASSAALEGTGELFF. The DNA of the CDR3 is TGTGCCAGCAGCGCAGCCCTAGAGGGGACCGGGGAGCTGTTTTTT.

This clonotype turned up a few times. CDR3 loop: CASLRTSGGNEQFF. The CDR3 nucleotides are TGTGCCAGTCTACGCACCTCCGGGGGAAATGAGCAGTTCTTC. The V gene is TRBV19, the J gene TRBJ2-1; D may be TRBD2 (6 bases). This CDR3 region has 14 residues. V lost 8 bases and J 7 bases, leaving 18 bases between the germline ends. Germline V lookup: CDR1 LNHDA, CDR2 SQIVND (reference sequence). The whole variable domain, remainder taken from reference TRBV19 and TRBJ2-1, is DGGITQSPKYLFRKEGQNVTLSCEQNLNHDAMYWYRQDPGQGLRLIYYSQIVNDFQKGDIAEGYSVSREKKESFPLTVTSAQKNPTAFYLCASLRTSGGNEQFFGPGTRLTVL.

The table lists this clonotype with many counts. This chain links TRBV7-9 with TRBJ1-1; the D gene is possibly TRBD1 (6 bases). V shed 6 bases and J shed 2 bases, with 16 bases lying between them. CDR3 size: 15 residues. Per germline, CDR1 SEHNR and CDR2 FQNEAQ (reference sequence). The CDR3 here is CASSLIQTGNTEAFF. CDR3 bases: TGTGCCAGCAGTCTAATTCAGACAGGTAACACTGAAGCTTTCTTT.

This clonotype was detected only a few times. This sequence joins TRBV9 and TRBJ2-4, with 12 bases aligning to TRBD1. The CDR3 totals 16 residues. The V gene's germline CDR1 is SGDLS and CDR2 YYNGEE. J lost 5 bases, V lost 3 bases, and 6 bases had no gene match. The CDR3 sequence: CASSAGTGGFENIQYF. DNA of the CDR3: TGTGCCAGCAGCGCCGGGACAGGGGGCTTCGAAAACATTCAGTACTTC.